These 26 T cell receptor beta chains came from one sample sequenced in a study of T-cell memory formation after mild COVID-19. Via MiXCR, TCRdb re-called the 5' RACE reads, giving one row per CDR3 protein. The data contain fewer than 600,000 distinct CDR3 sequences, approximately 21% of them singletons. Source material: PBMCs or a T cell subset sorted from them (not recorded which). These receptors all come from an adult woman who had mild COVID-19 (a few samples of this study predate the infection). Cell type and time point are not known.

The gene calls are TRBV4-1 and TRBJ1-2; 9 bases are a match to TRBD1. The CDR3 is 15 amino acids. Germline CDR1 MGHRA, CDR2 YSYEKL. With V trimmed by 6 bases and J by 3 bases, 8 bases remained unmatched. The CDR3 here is CASSLTGGADYGYTF. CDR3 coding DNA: TGCGCCAGCAGTCTTACAGGGGGCGCAGACTATGGCTACACCTTC.

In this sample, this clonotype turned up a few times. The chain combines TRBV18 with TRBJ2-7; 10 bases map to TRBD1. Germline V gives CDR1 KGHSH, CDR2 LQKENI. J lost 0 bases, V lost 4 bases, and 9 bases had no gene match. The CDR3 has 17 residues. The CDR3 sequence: CASSRTGGRTGSYEQYF. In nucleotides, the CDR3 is TGTGCCAGCTCACGGACAGGGGGTAGGACGGGCTCCTACGAGCAGTACTTC.

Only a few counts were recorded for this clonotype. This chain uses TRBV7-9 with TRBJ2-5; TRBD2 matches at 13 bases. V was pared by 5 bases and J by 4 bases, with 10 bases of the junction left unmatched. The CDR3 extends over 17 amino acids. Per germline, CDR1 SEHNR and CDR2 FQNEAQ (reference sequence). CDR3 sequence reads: CASSRTSGSPDGETQYF. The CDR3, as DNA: TGTGCCAGCAGCCGGACTAGCGGGAGTCCGGACGGAGAGACCCAGTACTTC.

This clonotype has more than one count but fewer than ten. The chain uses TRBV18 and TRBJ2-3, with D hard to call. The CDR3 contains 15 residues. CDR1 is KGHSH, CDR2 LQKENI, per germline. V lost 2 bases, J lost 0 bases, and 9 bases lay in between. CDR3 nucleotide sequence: TGTGCCAGCTCACCAACCACATCCAGCACAGATACGCAGTATTTT. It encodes CASSPTTSSTDTQYF.

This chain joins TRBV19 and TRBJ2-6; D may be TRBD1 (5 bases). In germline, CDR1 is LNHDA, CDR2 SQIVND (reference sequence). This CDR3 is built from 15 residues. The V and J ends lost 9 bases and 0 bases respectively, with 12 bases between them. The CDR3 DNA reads TGTGCCAGCAAACAGGTTATCTCTGGGGCCAACGTCCTGACTTTC. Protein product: CASKQVISGANVLTF.

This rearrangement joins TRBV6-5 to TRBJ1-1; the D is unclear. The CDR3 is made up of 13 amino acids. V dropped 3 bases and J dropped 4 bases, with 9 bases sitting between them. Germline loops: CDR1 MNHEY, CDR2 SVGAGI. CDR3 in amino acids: CASSYGPGTEAFF. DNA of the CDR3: TGTGCCAGCAGTTATGGTCCGGGCACTGAAGCTTTCTTT.

CDR3 DNA: TGTGCCAGCAGCCTGGGACTAGCTCCGAGCTCTGGGGCCAACGTCCTGACTTTC. Protein sequence: CASSLGLAPSSGANVLTF. This chain uses TRBV5-6 with TRBJ2-6; 9 bases map to TRBD2. This CDR3 has 18 residues. V lost 4 bases to trimming and J lost 0 bases; unmatched junction nucleotides: 8. Germline CDR1 SGHDT, CDR2 YYEEEE.

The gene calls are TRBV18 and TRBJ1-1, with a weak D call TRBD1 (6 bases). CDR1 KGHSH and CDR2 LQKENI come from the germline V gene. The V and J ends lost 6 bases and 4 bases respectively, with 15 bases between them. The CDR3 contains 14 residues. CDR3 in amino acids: CASSPQGSITEAFF. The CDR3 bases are TGTGCCAGCTCGCCTCAGGGGTCGATCACTGAAGCTTTCTTT.

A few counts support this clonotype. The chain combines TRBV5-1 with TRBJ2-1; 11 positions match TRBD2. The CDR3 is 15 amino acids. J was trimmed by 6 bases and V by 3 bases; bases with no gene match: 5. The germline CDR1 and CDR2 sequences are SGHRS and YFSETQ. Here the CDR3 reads CASSSQLAGANEQFF. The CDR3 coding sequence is TGCGCCAGCAGCTCCCAACTAGCGGGGGCCAATGAGCAGTTCTTC. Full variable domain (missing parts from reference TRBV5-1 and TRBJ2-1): KAGVTQTPRYLIKTRGQQVTLSCSPISGHRSVSWYQQTPGQGLQFLFEYFSETQRNKGNFPGRFSGRQFSNSRSEMNVSTLELGDSALYLCASSSQLAGANEQFFGPGTRLTVL.

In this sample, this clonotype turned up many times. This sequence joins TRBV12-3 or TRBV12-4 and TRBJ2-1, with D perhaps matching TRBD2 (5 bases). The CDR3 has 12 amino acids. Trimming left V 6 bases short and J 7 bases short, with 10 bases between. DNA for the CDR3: TGTGCCAGCAGCCCCGGGGTTAATGAGCAGTTCTTC. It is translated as CASSPGVNEQFF.

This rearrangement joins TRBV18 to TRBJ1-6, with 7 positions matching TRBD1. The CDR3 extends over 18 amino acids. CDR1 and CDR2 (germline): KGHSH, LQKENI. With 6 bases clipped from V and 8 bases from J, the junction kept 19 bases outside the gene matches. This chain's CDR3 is CASSQPPYSRTGDSPLHF. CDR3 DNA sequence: TGTGCCAGCTCCCAACCACCTTATTCCCGGACAGGTGATTCACCCCTCCACTTT.

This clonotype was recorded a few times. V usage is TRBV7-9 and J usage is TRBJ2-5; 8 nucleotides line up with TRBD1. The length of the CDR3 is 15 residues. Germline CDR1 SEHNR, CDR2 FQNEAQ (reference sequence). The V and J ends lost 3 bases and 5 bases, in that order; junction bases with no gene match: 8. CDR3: CASSLSRGPEETQYF. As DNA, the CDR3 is TGTGCCAGCAGCTTGTCCAGGGGGCCTGAGGAGACCCAGTACTTC.

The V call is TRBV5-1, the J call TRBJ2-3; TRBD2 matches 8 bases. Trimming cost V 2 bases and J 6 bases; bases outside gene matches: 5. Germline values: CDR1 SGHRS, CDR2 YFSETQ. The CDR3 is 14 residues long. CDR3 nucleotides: TGCGCCAGCAGCTTCGGGGGGGCTTCTGATACGCAGTATTTT. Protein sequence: CASSFGGASDTQYF. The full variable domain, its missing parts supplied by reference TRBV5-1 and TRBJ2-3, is KAGVTQTPRYLIKTRGQQVTLSCSPISGHRSVSWYQQTPGQGLQFLFEYFSETQRNKGNFPGRFSGRQFSNSRSEMNVSTLELGDSALYLCASSFGGASDTQYFGPGTRLTVL.

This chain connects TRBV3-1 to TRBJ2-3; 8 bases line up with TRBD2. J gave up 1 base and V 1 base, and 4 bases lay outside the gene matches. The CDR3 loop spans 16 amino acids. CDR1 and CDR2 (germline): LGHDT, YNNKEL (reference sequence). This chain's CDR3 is CASSQVAGGGTDTQYF. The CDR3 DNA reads TGTGCCAGCAGCCAAGTGGCGGGAGGAGGCACAGATACGCAGTATTTT.

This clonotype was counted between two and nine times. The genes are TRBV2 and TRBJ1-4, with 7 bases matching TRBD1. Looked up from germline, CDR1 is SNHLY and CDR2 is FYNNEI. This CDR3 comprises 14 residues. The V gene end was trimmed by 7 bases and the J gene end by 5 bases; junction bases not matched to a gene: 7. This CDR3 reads CASKAGTANEKLFF. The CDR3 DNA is TGTGCCAGCAAGGCCGGGACAGCAAATGAAAAACTGTTTTTT.

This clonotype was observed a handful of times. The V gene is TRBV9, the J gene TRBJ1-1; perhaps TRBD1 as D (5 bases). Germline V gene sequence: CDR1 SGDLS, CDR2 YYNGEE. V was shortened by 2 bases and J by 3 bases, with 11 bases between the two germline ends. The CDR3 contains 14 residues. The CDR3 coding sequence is TGTGCCAGCAGCGTGTGGGGAGGGGACACTGAAGCTTTCTTT. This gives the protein CASSVWGGDTEAFF.

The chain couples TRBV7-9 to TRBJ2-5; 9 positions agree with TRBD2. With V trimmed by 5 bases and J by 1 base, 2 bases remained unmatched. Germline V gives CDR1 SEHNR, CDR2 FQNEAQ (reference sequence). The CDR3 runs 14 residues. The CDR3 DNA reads TGTGCCAGCAGCAGCGGGAGGACCCAAGAGACCCAGTACTTC. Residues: CASSSGRTQETQYF.

The CDR3 DNA follows: TGCAGCGCAGAGGATTTGGATTGGGGCACTGAAGCTTTCTTT. It encodes CSAEDLDWGTEAFF. This chain connects TRBV29-1 to TRBJ1-1; D gene unclear. Trimming stripped 7 bases from V and 4 bases from J, with 19 bases between. Germline lookup yields CDR1 SQVTM and CDR2 ANQGSEA. CDR3 length equals 14 residues.

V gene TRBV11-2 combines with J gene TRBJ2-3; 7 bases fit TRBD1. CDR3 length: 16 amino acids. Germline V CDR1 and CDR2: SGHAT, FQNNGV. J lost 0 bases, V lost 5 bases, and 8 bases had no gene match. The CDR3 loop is CASSTGQHTSTDTQYF. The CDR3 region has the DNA TGTGCCAGCAGCACGGGACAGCATACTAGCACAGATACGCAGTATTTT. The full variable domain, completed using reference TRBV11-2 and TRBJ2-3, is EAGVAQSPRYKIIEKRQSVAFWCNPISGHATLYWYQQILGQGPKLLIQFQNNGVVDDSQLPKDRFSAERLKGVDSTLKIQPAKLEDSAVYLCASSTGQHTSTDTQYFGPGTRLTVL.

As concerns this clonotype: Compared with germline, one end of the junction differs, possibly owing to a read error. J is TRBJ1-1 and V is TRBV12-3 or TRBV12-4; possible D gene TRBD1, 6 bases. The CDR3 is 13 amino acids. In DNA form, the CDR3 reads TGTGCCAGCAGCCTCGGGGGGCTAGCTGAAGCTTTATTT. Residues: CASSLGGLAEALF.

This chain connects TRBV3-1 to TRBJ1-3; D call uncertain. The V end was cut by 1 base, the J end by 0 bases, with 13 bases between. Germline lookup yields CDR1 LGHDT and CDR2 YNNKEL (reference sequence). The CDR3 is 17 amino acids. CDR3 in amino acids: CASSQGWQASSGNTIYF. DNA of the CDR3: TGTGCCAGCAGCCAAGGTTGGCAGGCTTCCTCTGGAAACACCATATATTTT.

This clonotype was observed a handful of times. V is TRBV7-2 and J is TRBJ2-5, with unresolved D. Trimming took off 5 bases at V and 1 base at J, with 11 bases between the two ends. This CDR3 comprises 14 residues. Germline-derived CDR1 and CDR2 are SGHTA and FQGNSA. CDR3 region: CASSHLAVQETQYF. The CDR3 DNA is TGTGCCAGCAGCCACCTGGCGGTCCAAGAGACCCAGTACTTC.

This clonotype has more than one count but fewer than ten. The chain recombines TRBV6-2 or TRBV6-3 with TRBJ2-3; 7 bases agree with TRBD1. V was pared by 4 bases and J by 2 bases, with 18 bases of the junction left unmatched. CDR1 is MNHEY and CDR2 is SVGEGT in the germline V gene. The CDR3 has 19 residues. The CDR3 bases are TGTGCCAGCAGTTTCCCGCCTCTCCCGGGACAGACTTCCACAGATACGCAGTATTTT. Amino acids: CASSFPPLPGQTSTDTQYF.

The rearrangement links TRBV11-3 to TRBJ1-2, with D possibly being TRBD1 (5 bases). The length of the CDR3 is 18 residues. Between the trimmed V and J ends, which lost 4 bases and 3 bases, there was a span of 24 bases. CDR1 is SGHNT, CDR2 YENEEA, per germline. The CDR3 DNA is TGTGCCAGCAGCTCCATGTGGGGAGACAGCACGTCTCACTATGGCTACACCTTC. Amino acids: CASSSMWGDSTSHYGYTF.

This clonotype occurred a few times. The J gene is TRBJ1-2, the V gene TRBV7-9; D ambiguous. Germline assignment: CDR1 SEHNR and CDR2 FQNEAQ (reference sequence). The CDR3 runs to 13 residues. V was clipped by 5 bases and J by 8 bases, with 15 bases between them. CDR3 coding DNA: TGTGCCAGCAGCCCGGTTCCTGCAGAAGGCTACACCTTC. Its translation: CASSPVPAEGYTF.

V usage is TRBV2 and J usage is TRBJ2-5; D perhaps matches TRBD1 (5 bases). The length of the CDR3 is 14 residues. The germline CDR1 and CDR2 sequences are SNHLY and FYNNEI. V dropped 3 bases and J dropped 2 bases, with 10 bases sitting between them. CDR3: CASSDQGLQETQYF. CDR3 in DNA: TGTGCCAGCAGTGACCAGGGCTTACAAGAGACCCAGTACTTC.